This TCR beta chain appears in the sequencing data of a study of PD-L1 blockade in urothelial cancer. About the study: Bladder-origin urothelial cancer in males covered about 90% of the roughly 30 patients. Samples of blood were analyzed 3 weeks (second dose) and 6 weeks after treatment start.

The trim removed 4 bases at V and 7 bases at J, leaving 9 bases unmatched. Germline V gene data show CDR1 as SGHTA and CDR2 as FQGNSA. This CDR3 is 16 amino acids long. Time point given: peripheral blood 6 weeks after treatment start. Patient sample counts ranged from 1 to 8, pretreatment and on-treatment. PCRs were each spiked with synthetic TCR analog templates. Sequencing used immunoSEQ multiplex PCR; TCRdb keeps in-frame clones, though not all of them. The sample consists of around 100,000 clones, approximately 90% of them appearing once. Sequenced material: PBMCs, taken around atezolizumab (anti-PD-L1) treatment. The clonotype originates from a man aged 55 to 70 with urothelial cancer. The V call is TRBV7-2, the J call TRBJ1-6; TRBD1 matches 8 bases. The CDR3 sequence: CASSSSRQGWNSPLHF. The CDR3 nucleotides read TGTGCCAGCAGCTCATCTAGACAGGGGTGGAATTCACCCCTCCACTTT.